One and the same sample provided the 26 T cell receptor beta chains below, sequenced in a study of early T cells in non-severe SARS-CoV-2 infection. TCRdb fed the 5' RACE reads into MiXCR, producing one record per CDR3 protein. The repertoire includes some 24,000 distinct CDR3 sequences, about 4.5% of them detected once, and 15% to 18% sits in the top ten. The sequenced sample consisted of whole blood. These receptors were collected from an adult who was a healthcare worker with PCR-confirmed SARS-CoV-2 infection or an uninfected control (not recorded which).

As regards this clonotype: The junction departs from germline at one end; a sequencing error may be responsible. The rearrangement uses TRBV9 and TRBJ2-2, with unresolved D. The CDR3 runs to 12 residues. Germline assignment: CDR1 SGDLS and CDR2 YYNGEE. DNA for the CDR3: TGTGCCAGGAGCGTAATAATCGGGGAGCTGTTTTTT. It specifies CARSVIIGELFF. The complete variable domain, with remaining parts taken from reference TRBV9 and TRBJ2-2, reads DSGVTQTPKHLITATGQRVTLRCSPRSGDLSVYWYQQSLDQGLQFLIQYYNGEERAKGNILERFSAQQFPDLHSELNLSSLELGDSALYFCARSVIIGELFFGEGSRLTVL.

The table lists this clonotype with many counts. This rearrangement joins TRBV6-2 or TRBV6-3 to TRBJ1-2; maybe TRBD1 (5 bases). From germline, CDR1 is MNHEY and CDR2 SVGEGT. Between the trimmed V and J ends, which lost 5 bases and 3 bases, there was a span of 10 bases. CDR3 length: 13 amino acids. CDR3 DNA: TGTGCCAGCAGTAAGGACATAGACTATGGCTACACCTTC. Its protein product is CASSKDIDYGYTF.

This clonotype has a count of ten or more. This rearrangement joins TRBV21-1 to TRBJ2-1; TRBD1 is the table's D call and was not checked against the DNA. TRBV21-1 is a listed pseudogene. The CDR3 sequence is 14 residues long. Written as DNA, the CDR3 is TGTGCCAGTATCCCGGGACAGGGGAATTGTGAGCAGTTCTTC. Its translation: CASIPGQGNCEQFF.

This clonotype came up many times. The rearrangement joins TRBV11-2 to TRBJ2-2, with TRBD2 as a possible D gene (7 bases). Trimming removed 5 bases from V and 4 bases from J, with 11 bases in between. CDR3 length equals 14 residues. The germline CDR1 and CDR2 sequences are SGHAT and FQNNGV. CDR3 loop: CASSPRGGTGELFF. CDR3 DNA sequence: TGTGCCAGCAGCCCAAGGGGGGGCACCGGGGAGCTGTTTTTT. The full variable domain, its missing parts supplied by reference TRBV11-2 and TRBJ2-2, is EAGVAQSPRYKIIEKRQSVAFWCNPISGHATLYWYQQILGQGPKLLIQFQNNGVVDDSQLPKDRFSAERLKGVDSTLKIQPAKLEDSAVYLCASSPRGGTGELFFGEGSRLTVL.

This clonotype has more than one count but fewer than ten. The chain uses TRBV18 and TRBJ2-6, with 9 bases identical to TRBD1. The CDR3 runs 16 residues. CDR1 is KGHSH and CDR2 is LQKENI in the germline V gene. Germline trimming cut 6 bases from V and 2 bases from J; bases unmatched to any gene: 5. CDR3 in DNA: TGTGCCAGCTCGTCACAGGGGGCAGCTGGGGCCAACGTCCTGACTTTC. This encodes CASSSQGAAGANVLTF.

J is TRBJ2-5 and V is TRBV11-2; 8 bases map to TRBD2. V lost 5 bases and J lost 5; bases outside the gene matches: 13. This CDR3 has 16 amino acids. Germline CDR1 and CDR2: SGHAT and FQNNGV. The CDR3 bases are TGTGCCAGCAGCCCGCGTGGACTAGCTGTCCGGGAGACCCAGTACTTC. It yields the protein CASSPRGLAVRETQYF.

This clonotype occurred a few times. The genes are TRBV2 and TRBJ2-3; TRBD2 matches 8 bases. This CDR3 comprises 15 residues. Germline loops: CDR1 SNHLY, CDR2 FYNNEI. Germline trimming cut 4 bases from V and 5 bases from J; bases unmatched to any gene: 8. The CDR3 here is CASSGQRGRLDTQYF. The CDR3 region has the DNA TGTGCCAGCAGTGGACAGCGGGGGAGATTAGATACGCAGTATTTT.

The table lists this clonotype with many counts. The genes are TRBV19 and TRBJ2-1; D might be TRBD2 (6 bases). V lost 5 bases to trimming and J lost 0 bases, with 14 bases between them. CDR1 and CDR2 from the germline V gene are LNHDA and SQIVND (reference sequence). This CDR3 has 16 amino acids. The CDR3 loop is CASSVGTGSSYNEQFF. CDR3 bases: TGTGCCAGTAGTGTTGGAACCGGGAGCTCCTACAATGAGCAGTTCTTC. Full variable domain (rest looked up from reference TRBV19 and TRBJ2-1): DGGITQSPKYLFRKEGQNVTLSCEQNLNHDAMYWYRQDPGQGLRLIYYSQIVNDFQKGDIAEGYSVSREKKESFPLTVTSAQKNPTAFYLCASSVGTGSSYNEQFFGPGTRLTVL.

The J gene is TRBJ1-1, the V gene TRBV27, with D perhaps TRBD1 (5 bases). The CDR3 sequence is 14 residues long. Trimming shortened V by 0 bases and J by 6 bases, and 11 bases separated the two germline ends. Germline CDR1 MNHEY, CDR2 SMNVEV (reference sequence). The CDR3 DNA reads TGTGCCAGCAGTTTATCGCAGGGAGTAGCTGAAGCTTTCTTT. Its translation is CASSLSQGVAEAFF.

On this clonotype: A single base separates this from a much larger clone, so it may be a read error. The CDR3 loop reads CASSSGGTYNSPLHF. CDR3 sequence (DNA): TGTGCCAGCAGCTCCGGGGGTACCTATAATTCACCCCTCCACTTT. The V gene is TRBV7-9, the J gene TRBJ1-6; TRBD1 is a possible D gene (5 bases). The CDR3 extends over 15 amino acids. Trimming cost V 4 bases and J 2 bases, with 9 bases left between them. CDR1 SEHNR and CDR2 FQNEAQ come from the germline V gene (reference sequence). Combining the CDR3 with reference TRBV7-9 and TRBJ1-6 gives the whole variable domain DTGVSQNPRHKITKRGQNVTFRCDPISEHNRLYWYRQTLGQGPEFLTYFQNEAQLEKSRLLSDRFSAERPKGSFSTLEIQRTEQGDSAMYLCASSSGGTYNSPLHFGNGTRLTVT.

This clonotype was counted at least ten times. The CDR3 DNA is TGCAGCGTTGAAGATCCTTCACTAGCAGGGACCCAGTACTTC. Translated, it gives CSVEDPSLAGTQYF. The chain is built from TRBV29-1 and TRBJ2-5; D may be TRBD2 (6 bases). V lost 0 bases, J lost 7 bases, and 15 bases lay in between. Germline V gene lookup returns CDR1 SQVTM and CDR2 ANQGSEA. The CDR3 has 14 residues.

This clonotype has more than one count but fewer than ten. V and J are TRBV6-2 or TRBV6-3 and TRBJ2-2, with 8 nucleotides matching TRBD2. There are 17 residues in the CDR3. V was clipped by 6 bases and J by 5 bases; unmatched bases: 14. Germline values: CDR1 MNHEY, CDR2 SVGEGT. CDR3 region: CASSFVVGTSQTGELFF. For the CDR3, the DNA is TGTGCCAGCAGCTTTGTCGTAGGGACTAGTCAAACCGGGGAGCTGTTTTTT.

The chain combines TRBV30 with TRBJ2-5; 12 nucleotides align to TRBD2. The CDR3 spans 15 residues. CDR1 and CDR2 (germline): GTSNPN, SVGIG (reference sequence). V lost 2 bases and J lost 2; bases outside the gene matches: 3. The CDR3: CAWSNGLAGQETQYF. The DNA for the CDR3 is TGTGCCTGGAGTAACGGACTAGCGGGGCAAGAGACCCAGTACTTC.

This clonotype showed up many times. The rearrangement uses TRBV10-3 and TRBJ1-1, with 8 bases matching TRBD1. The CDR3 extends over 15 amino acids. V trimming: 3 bases; J trimming: 0 bases; junction bases outside the gene matches: 3. Germline lookup yields CDR1 ENHRY and CDR2 SYGVKD. Here the CDR3 reads CAISESGGMNTEAFF. CDR3 in DNA: TGTGCCATCAGTGAATCAGGGGGCATGAACACTGAAGCTTTCTTT.

The chain joins TRBV18 to TRBJ1-1, with D possibly matching TRBD1 (5 bases). Germline V gene sequence: CDR1 KGHSH, CDR2 LQKENI. V was pared by 3 bases and J by 1 base, with 6 bases between. CDR3 length: 13 residues. The CDR3 region has the DNA TGTGCCAGCTCACCCACAGGGAACACTGAAGCTTTCTTT. Protein: CASSPTGNTEAFF.

This clonotype turned up a few times. The chain employs TRBV7-8 and TRBJ2-7; the match to TRBD1 covers 8 bases. Germline V gene data show CDR1 as SGHVS and CDR2 as FQNEAQ. The CDR3 extends over 15 amino acids. V shed 4 bases, J shed 3 bases, and the junction held 8 bases outside the gene matches. CDR3 protein: CASSYQTGVSYEQYF. CDR3 DNA: TGTGCCAGCAGCTATCAGACAGGGGTAAGCTACGAGCAGTACTTC.

This clonotype rates as medium-sized. The genes are TRBV28 and TRBJ2-1, with 9 bases that match TRBD2. CDR1 is MDHEN, CDR2 SYDVKM, per germline. Trimming took 4 bases from V and 4 from J; bases not matched to a gene: 2. The CDR3 totals 14 residues. Here the CDR3 DNA reads TGTGCCAGCAGTTCTAGCGGGGAATACAATGAGCAGTTCTTC. Its translation is CASSSSGEYNEQFF.

In its sample, this clonotype was seen many times. The DNA of the CDR3 is TGTGCCAGCAGCTTACCGGGGAGCTCCTACAATGAGCAGTTCTTC. It codes for CASSLPGSSYNEQFF. This sequence joins TRBV7-3 and TRBJ2-1; a possible D gene is TRBD2 (5 bases). Germline assignment: CDR1 SGHTA and CDR2 FQGTGA. The length of the CDR3 is 15 residues. Trimming shortened V by 2 bases and J by 0 bases, and 8 bases separated the two germline ends.

There are many counts of this clonotype. The chain uses TRBV7-2 and TRBJ2-5; weak D call: TRBD1 (6 bases). Germline loops: CDR1 SGHTA, CDR2 FQGNSA. The CDR3 totals 13 residues. Trimming cost V 7 bases and J 4 bases, with 13 bases left between them. CDR3 sequence (DNA): TGTGCCAGCACCCCCCCAGGGGCAGAGACCCAGTACTTC. This codes for CASTPPGAETQYF.

This clonotype was detected ten times or more. The chain couples TRBV28 to TRBJ2-2, with a possible D match to TRBD1 (6 bases). Germline assignment: CDR1 MDHEN and CDR2 SYDVKM. Trimming left V 4 bases short and J 1 base short, with 13 bases between. The CDR3 spans 16 residues. This CDR3 is CASSSDYRENTGELFF. For the CDR3, the DNA is TGTGCCAGCAGTTCCGACTACAGGGAGAACACCGGGGAGCTGTTTTTT.

At least ten counts were recorded for this clonotype. The rearrangement uses TRBV24-1 and TRBJ2-1; maybe TRBD2 (5 bases). The CDR3 runs to 13 residues. CDR1 is KGHDR and CDR2 is SFDVKD in the germline V gene. Trimming stripped 7 bases from V and 5 bases from J, with 11 bases between. This chain's CDR3 is CATSREVDNEQFF. As DNA, the CDR3 is TGTGCCACCAGCCGGGAAGTAGACAATGAGCAGTTCTTC.

This clonotype was seen a few times. The rearrangement joins TRBV12-5 to TRBJ2-1; D call uncertain. Germline V lookup: CDR1 LGHNT, CDR2 FRNRAP. This CDR3 is built from 14 residues. The germline V and J ends were trimmed by 1 base and 6 bases, with 10 bases remaining between them. CDR3: CASGLAPTVNEQFF. CDR3 nucleotides: TGTGCTAGTGGTTTGGCTCCCACCGTCAATGAGCAGTTCTTC.

This clonotype has just a few counts. The J gene is TRBJ2-7, the V gene TRBV7-2; no definite D call. Between the trimmed V and J ends, which lost 5 bases and 6 bases, there was a span of 11 bases. Germline values: CDR1 SGHTA, CDR2 FQGNSA. The length of the CDR3 is 12 residues. CDR3 residues: CASSPFEGEQYF. The CDR3 region has the DNA TGTGCCAGCAGCCCCTTCGAAGGCGAGCAGTACTTC.

This clonotype occurred a few times. The gene calls are TRBV6-5 and TRBJ1-1; the match to TRBD1 covers 8 bases. The CDR3 runs to 17 residues. Trimming cost V 1 base and J 1 base; bases outside gene matches: 8. From germline, CDR1 is MNHEY and CDR2 SVGAGI. CDR3 region: CASSYYRGQGGNTEAFF. The DNA for the CDR3 is TGTGCCAGCAGTTACTACCGCGGACAGGGCGGGAACACTGAAGCTTTCTTT.

The chain couples TRBV15 to TRBJ2-5, with D maybe TRBD2 (6 bases). Germline V CDR1 and CDR2: LNHNV, YYDKDF (reference sequence). CDR3 length: 17 residues. Between the trimmed V and J ends, which lost 0 bases and 5 bases, there was a span of 19 bases. The CDR3 DNA follows: TGTGCCACCAGCAGAGATCCAATCAGCGGGCTAGAGGAGACCCAGTACTTC. This codes for CATSRDPISGLEETQYF.

This rearrangement joins TRBV4-1 to TRBJ2-7, with D tentatively TRBD1 (5 bases). The CDR3 runs 15 residues. Germline V CDR1 and CDR2: MGHRA, YSYEKL. The V gene lost 2 bases and the J gene lost 0 bases, with 11 bases spanning the gap. CDR3 DNA sequence: TGCGCCAGCAGCCAACTTCAGGGATCCTCCTACGAGCAGTACTTC. Protein product: CASSQLQGSSYEQYF.